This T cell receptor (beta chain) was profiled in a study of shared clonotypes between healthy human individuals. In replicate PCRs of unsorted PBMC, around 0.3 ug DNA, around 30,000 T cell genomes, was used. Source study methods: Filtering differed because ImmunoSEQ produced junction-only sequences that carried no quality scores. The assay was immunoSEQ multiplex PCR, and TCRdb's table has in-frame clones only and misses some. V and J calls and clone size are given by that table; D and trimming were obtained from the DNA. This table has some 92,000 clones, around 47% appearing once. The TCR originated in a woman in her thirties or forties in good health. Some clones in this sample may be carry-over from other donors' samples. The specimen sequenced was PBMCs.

The CDR3 nucleotides are TGTGCCAGCAGCCCTCAATTCAATGAGCAGTTCTTC. Translated, it gives CASSPQFNEQFF. This chain uses TRBV7-2 with TRBJ2-1; D not certain. Germline assignment: CDR1 SGHTA and CDR2 FQGNSA. The CDR3 extends over 12 amino acids. V was clipped by 5 bases and J by 6 bases, with 8 bases between them.